Here is one T cell receptor beta chain with its context. What it recognizes is unknown. This record belongs to a study of vaccination effects on CD4 cells after COVID-19. Libraries were prepared by immunoSEQ multiplex PCR; TCRdb keeps only in-frame clonotypes and omits some of them. The data show tens of thousands of clones, about 78% seen once. Whole-study findings and limits: Clonal contraction was marked in infection- and vaccine-induced clones late after vaccination. Convalescent patients were few in the study, and early post-infection timepoints were absent.

Antigen-specific CD4+ T cells were expanded (with viral peptide pools) by the ViraFEST assay ahead of sequencing. Culture lasted roughly eleven days before CD4+ T cell isolation. A positive SARS-CoV-2 PCR test fell between March and December 2020. Cultures had half their medium replaced with IL-2 medium on days 3 and 7. The germline CDR1 and CDR2 sequences are SGHVS and FQNEAQ. After removal of 4 bases from V and 8 bases from J, the junction contained 11 bases not matched to a gene. This CDR3 has 15 amino acids. Sequencing was performed on CD4+ T cells from PBMCs cultured with HCoV-NL63 spike peptides, taken before COVID-19 vaccination. This sequence was found in a human donor who had a prior SARS-CoV-2 infection. This chain joins TRBV7-8 and TRBJ1-2, with TRBD1 matching over 9 bases. CDR3 DNA: TGTGCCAGCAGCTCATCGTCACAGGGGGCTGGGGGCTACACCTTC. It specifies CASSSSSQGAGGYTF.